Presented here are 24 T cell receptor beta chains from one specimen sequenced in a study of cytomegalovirus exposure and HLA in healthy donors. Vbeta (60) and Jbeta (13) primers were used in the PCR. This table comes from immunoSEQ multiplex PCR, and its TCRdb copy is limited to in-frame clones, with some not included. The sample includes tens of thousands of clones, 78% of them seen just once. The sequenced sample consisted of PBMCs. Every receptor here comes from a middle-aged woman in good health and CMV-seropositive.

This rearrangement joins TRBV18 to TRBJ2-2; 7 positions agree with TRBD2. The V gene's germline CDR1 is KGHSH and CDR2 LQKENI. The CDR3 totals 16 residues. Trimming removed 3 bases from V and 2 bases from J; junction bases left unmatched: 6. In nucleotides, the CDR3 is TGTGCCAGCTCACCCGGGCTAGCGGAAAACACCGGGGAGCTGTTTTTT. Amino acids: CASSPGLAENTGELFF. The full variable domain, rest sourced from reference TRBV18 and TRBJ2-2, is NAGVMQNPRHLVRRRGQEARLRCSPMKGHSHVYWYRQLPEEGLKFMVYLQKENIIDESGMPKERFSAEFPKEGPSILRIQQVVRGDSAAYFCASSPGLAENTGELFFGEGSRLTVL.

The V call is TRBV7-9, the J call TRBJ1-4; possible D gene TRBD1, 5 bases. Germline V gives CDR1 SEHNR, CDR2 FQNEAQ (reference sequence). The V gene lost 7 bases and the J gene lost 0 bases, with 12 bases spanning the gap. There are 15 residues in the CDR3. CDR3 sequence reads: CASTGPGATNEKLFF. CDR3 in DNA: TGTGCCAGCACCGGTCCGGGGGCAACTAATGAAAAACTGTTTTTT.

V and J are TRBV9 and TRBJ2-5; 14 bases agree with TRBD2. Germline V gene data show CDR1 as SGDLS and CDR2 as YYNGEE. With 3 bases clipped from V and 4 bases from J, the junction kept 11 bases outside the gene matches. CDR3 length: 18 residues. DNA for the CDR3: TGTGCCAGCAGCGCCCGACTAGCGGGGGGGCGGGCAGGAGAGACCCAGTACTTC. Translation: CASSARLAGGRAGETQYF.

The rearrangement joins TRBV9 to TRBJ2-4; 12 nucleotides match TRBD1. J was trimmed by 6 bases and V by 3 bases; bases with no gene match: 10. This CDR3 spans 17 amino acids. Germline V gene data show CDR1 as SGDLS and CDR2 as YYNGEE. The CDR3 nucleotides read TGTGCCAGCAGCGCATCCGGGACAGGGGGCGGGAGAAACATTCAGTACTTC. Protein: CASSASGTGGGRNIQYF.

This chain uses TRBV5-6 with TRBJ2-1; D may be TRBD2 (6 bases). CDR1 is SGHDT and CDR2 is YYEEEE in the germline V gene. Trimming took 0 bases from V and 6 from J, leaving 13 bases between them. The CDR3 runs 15 residues. CDR3: CASSLVRGVGNEQFF. The CDR3 nucleotides are TGTGCCAGCAGCTTGGTGCGGGGAGTCGGCAATGAGCAGTTCTTC.

This chain connects TRBV11-2 to TRBJ1-4; D is possibly TRBD1 (6 bases). The CDR3 has 16 amino acids. V dropped 1 base and J dropped 6 bases, with 15 bases sitting between them. Germline lookup yields CDR1 SGHAT and CDR2 FQNNGV. CDR3 coding DNA: TGTGCCAGCAGCTTAGGGTGGTCGGCAGGGGATGAAAAACTGTTTTTT. It specifies CASSLGWSAGDEKLFF.

The chain combines TRBV19 with TRBJ1-2; the match to TRBD1 covers 8 bases. The CDR3 has 17 amino acids. Trimming took 1 base from V and 7 from J; bases not matched to a gene: 14. CDR1 and CDR2 (germline): LNHDA, SQIVND (reference sequence). CDR3 sequence reads: CASSIGTGRAFGVGYTF. CDR3 coding DNA: TGTGCCAGTAGTATAGGGACAGGGCGCGCCTTCGGGGTTGGCTACACCTTC.

The chain links TRBV7-5 to TRBJ2-7; the table assigns TRBD2, which was not confirmed against the DNA. TRBV7-5 is described as a pseudogene. CDR3 size: 17 residues. The CDR3 reads CVRSLRGLLRQNYEQYF. DNA of the CDR3: TGTGTCAGAAGCTTGAGGGGACTTTTGCGGCAAAACTACGAGCAGTACTTC.

This clone came up once. The chain carries TRBV30 and TRBJ1-1, with TRBD1 as a possible D gene (6 bases). Germline lookup yields CDR1 GTSNPN and CDR2 SVGIG (reference sequence). V lost 4 bases to trimming and J lost 5 bases, with 20 bases between them. The CDR3 runs to 15 residues. The CDR3 loop is CAWNWQGSGSTEAFF. The CDR3 DNA follows: TGTGCCTGGAATTGGCAGGGGAGTGGTTCGACTGAAGCTTTCTTT.

This chain joins TRBV30 and TRBJ1-2, with 9 bases fitting TRBD1. This CDR3 contains 13 residues. Germline values: CDR1 GTSNPN, CDR2 SVGIG (reference sequence). V was clipped by 2 bases and J by 12 bases; unmatched bases: 10. CDR3 region: CAWSPPGQGRNTF. CDR3 nucleotides: TGTGCCTGGAGTCCCCCCGGACAGGGGCGGAACACCTTC.

The chain has TRBV5-4 and TRBJ1-2, with 8 bases lining up with TRBD1. V gave up 3 bases and J gave up 14 bases; unmatched junction bases: 9. This CDR3 region has 12 residues. The germline CDR1 and CDR2 sequences are SGHNT and YYREEE (reference sequence). CDR3 protein: CASSSGQATITF. CDR3 bases: TGTGCCAGCAGCTCGGGACAGGCGACTATAACCTTC.

V and J are TRBV30 and TRBJ1-2; the D is unclear. CDR1 is GTSNPN and CDR2 is SVGIG in the germline V gene (reference sequence). V was pared by 2 bases and J by 6 bases, with 13 bases between. The CDR3 is 13 amino acids. The CDR3 nucleotides read TGTGCCTGGAGTTCACGAGGGCAGGATGGCTACACCTTC. This codes for CAWSSRGQDGYTF.

V is TRBV9 and J is TRBJ1-2; TRBD1 is a possible D gene (6 bases). Trimming pared 0 bases from V and 2 bases from J, leaving 11 bases between. The CDR3 has 15 amino acids. Germline-derived CDR1 and CDR2 are SGDLS and YYNGEE. The CDR3 loop is CASSVGPGTNYGYTF. CDR3 nucleotides: TGTGCCAGCAGCGTAGGACCCGGGACAAACTATGGCTACACCTTC.

Regarding this clone: The same CDR3 also results from other DNA sequences found in this sample. The rearrangement joins TRBV11-2 to TRBJ2-7, with a possible D match to TRBD2 (5 bases). The CDR3 covers 11 residues. Looked up from germline, CDR1 is SGHAT and CDR2 is FQNNGV. V was clipped by 5 bases and J by 7 bases, with 9 bases between them. CDR3 sequence (DNA): TGTGCCAGCAGCCCAACGGGGGAGCAGTACTTC. This gives the protein CASSPTGEQYF.

This chain joins TRBV5-6 and TRBJ2-1; a possible D gene is TRBD2 (5 bases). The V end lost 3 bases, the J end lost 5 bases, and 6 bases lay between the germline ends. The CDR3 loop spans 12 amino acids. Germline V gene lookup returns CDR1 SGHDT and CDR2 YYEEEE. For the CDR3, the DNA is TGTGCCAGCAGCTCGGGAAACAATGAGCAGTTCTTC. It specifies CASSSGNNEQFF.

The chain combines TRBV11-2 with TRBJ2-1; D is perhaps TRBD1 (6 bases). CDR1 and CDR2 from the germline V gene are SGHAT and FQNNGV. The CDR3 is 14 residues long. Trimming removed 2 bases from V and 6 bases from J, with 11 bases in between. This CDR3 reads CASSLLGGANEQFF. The CDR3 nucleotides are TGTGCCAGCAGCTTACTAGGGGGTGCCAATGAGCAGTTCTTC.

This clone was counted only a few times. The chain links TRBV6-8 to TRBJ2-7; no definite D call. Germline V lookup: CDR1 MNHGY, CDR2 SAAAGT. Trimming removed 6 bases from V and 1 base from J, with 10 bases in between. This CDR3 has 13 residues. CDR3: CASSPTRSYEQYF. The DNA of the CDR3 is TGTGCCAGCAGCCCAACCCGGTCCTACGAGCAGTACTTC.

The chain is built from TRBV7-9 and TRBJ2-6, with TRBD2 matching 9 bases. CDR1 SEHNR and CDR2 FQNEAQ come from the germline V gene (reference sequence). This CDR3 is built from 18 residues. J was trimmed by 1 base and V by 1 base; bases with no gene match: 5. CDR3: CASSLVSGGVSGANVLTF. Here the CDR3 DNA reads TGTGCCAGCAGCTTAGTTAGCGGGGGAGTATCTGGGGCCAACGTCCTGACTTTC.

V gene TRBV7-2 combines with J gene TRBJ1-1; TRBD1 matches at 8 bases. After removal of 2 bases from V and 4 bases from J, the junction contained 3 bases not matched to a gene. CDR1 and CDR2 from the germline V gene are SGHTA and FQGNSA. The CDR3 extends over 14 amino acids. CDR3 amino acids: CASSLNTGGTEAFF. In nucleotides, the CDR3 is TGTGCCAGCAGCTTAAATACAGGGGGCACTGAAGCTTTCTTT.

CDR3 nucleotides: TGTGCCAGCAGCCGACAGGGAAACACTGAAGCTTTCTTT. It codes for CASSRQGNTEAFF. This chain joins TRBV7-6 and TRBJ1-1, with 7 bases aligning to TRBD1. This CDR3 is built from 13 residues. After removal of 5 bases from V and 2 bases from J, the junction contained 2 bases not matched to a gene. The germline gives CDR1 SGHVS, CDR2 FNYEAQ.

The V call is TRBV5-6, the J call TRBJ2-1, with 10 bases lining up with TRBD1. After removal of 5 bases from V and 15 bases from J, the junction contained 11 bases not matched to a gene. Germline CDR1 is SGHDT and CDR2 is YYEEEE. The CDR3 spans 13 residues. As DNA, the CDR3 is TGTGCCAGCAGTCCCGGGACAGGGGCCGTGGGGTTCTTC. Translation gives CASSPGTGAVGFF.

This chain joins TRBV11-2 and TRBJ1-5; D remains unclear. CDR1 and CDR2 from the germline V gene are SGHAT and FQNNGV. This CDR3 contains 12 residues. The ends were cut back, 5 bases at V and 4 bases at J, with 6 bases in the middle. DNA for the CDR3: TGTGCCAGCAGCCTGTATAATCAGCCCCAGCATTTT. This gives the protein CASSLYNQPQHF.

The rearrangement links TRBV6-5 to TRBJ1-4; 8 nucleotides line up with TRBD1. Germline V gene data show CDR1 as MNHEY and CDR2 as SVGAGI. Trimming cost V 2 bases and J 8 bases; bases outside gene matches: 7. The CDR3 length is 15 residues. CDR3 loop: CASSYLRTGSEKLFF. The DNA of the CDR3 is TGTGCCAGCAGTTACCTCCGGACAGGGAGCGAAAAACTGTTTTTT.

The V and J genes are TRBV29-1 and TRBJ1-5, with D uncertain. The CDR3 covers 13 residues. CDR1 and CDR2 (germline): SQVTM, ANQGSEA. V lost 7 bases, J lost 0 bases, and 10 bases lay in between. The DNA of the CDR3 is TGCAGCGCTGGTGGCAGTAGCAATCAGCCCCAGCATTTT. Its protein is CSAGGSSNQPQHF. Combining the CDR3 with reference TRBV29-1 and TRBJ1-5 gives the whole variable domain SAVISQKPSRDICQRGTSLTIQCQVDSQVTMMFWYRQQPGQSLTLIATANQGSEATYESGFVIDKFPISRPNLTFSTLTVSNMSPEDSSIYLCSAGGSSNQPQHFGDGTRLSIL.